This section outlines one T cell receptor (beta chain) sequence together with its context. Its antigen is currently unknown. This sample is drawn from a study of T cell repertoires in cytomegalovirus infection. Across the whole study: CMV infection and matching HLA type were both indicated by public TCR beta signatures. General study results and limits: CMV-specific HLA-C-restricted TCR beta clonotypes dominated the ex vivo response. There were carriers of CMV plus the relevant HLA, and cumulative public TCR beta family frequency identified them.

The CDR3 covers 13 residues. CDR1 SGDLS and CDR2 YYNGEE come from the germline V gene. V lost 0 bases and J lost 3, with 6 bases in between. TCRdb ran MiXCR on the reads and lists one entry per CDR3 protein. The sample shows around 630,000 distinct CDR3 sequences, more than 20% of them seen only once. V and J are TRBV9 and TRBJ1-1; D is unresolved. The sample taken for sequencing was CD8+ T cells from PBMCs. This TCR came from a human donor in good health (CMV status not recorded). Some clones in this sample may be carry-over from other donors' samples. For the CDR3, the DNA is TGTGCCAGCAGCGTAGGGAGGTACACTGAAGCTTTCTTT. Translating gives CASSVGRYTEAFF.